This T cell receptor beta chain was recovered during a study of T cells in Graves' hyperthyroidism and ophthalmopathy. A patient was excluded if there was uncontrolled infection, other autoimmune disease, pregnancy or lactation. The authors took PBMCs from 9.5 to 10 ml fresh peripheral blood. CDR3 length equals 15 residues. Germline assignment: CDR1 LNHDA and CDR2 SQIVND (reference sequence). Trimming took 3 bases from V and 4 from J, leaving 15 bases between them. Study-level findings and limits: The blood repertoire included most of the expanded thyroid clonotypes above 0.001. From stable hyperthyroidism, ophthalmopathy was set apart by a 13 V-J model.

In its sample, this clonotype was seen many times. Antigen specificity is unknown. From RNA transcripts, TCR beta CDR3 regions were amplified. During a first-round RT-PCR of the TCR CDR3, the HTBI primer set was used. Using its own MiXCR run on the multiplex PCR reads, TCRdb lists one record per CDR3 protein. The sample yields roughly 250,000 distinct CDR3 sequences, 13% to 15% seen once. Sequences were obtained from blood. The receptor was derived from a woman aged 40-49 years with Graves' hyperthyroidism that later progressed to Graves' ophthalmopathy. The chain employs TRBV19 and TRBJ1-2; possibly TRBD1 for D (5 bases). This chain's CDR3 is CASSMSRGNGYGYTF. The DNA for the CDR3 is TGTGCCAGTAGTATGTCGAGGGGTAATGGCTATGGCTACACCTTC.